These T cell receptor beta chains were read from a single sample in a study of T cells in Graves' hyperthyroidism and ophthalmopathy. Using its own MiXCR run on the multiplex PCR reads, TCRdb lists one record per CDR3 protein. The sample has fewer than 500,000 distinct CDR3 sequences; roughly 14% are singletons. Input material: blood. These receptors all come from a woman aged 25 to 39 with Graves' ophthalmopathy. Each CDR3 is given with its conserved first and last residue. The D gene is left open where the match is weak. The listing skips clone size in some rows; elsewhere it reads once, few, many or a size class.

clone size	D gene	V gene	J gene	CDR3 DNA	CDR3 protein
once	TRBD1	TRBV2	TRBJ2-5	TGTGCCAGCAGCAGACGGCAGGGGGCCGGCCAAGAGACCCAGTACTTC	CASSRRQGAGQETQYF
-	TRBD2	TRBV9	TRBJ2-1	TGTGCCAGCAGCGTTGGGACTAGCGGGGGGCCCTCCAACAATGAGCAGTTCTTC	CASSVGTSGGPSNNEQFF
many	TRBD1	TRBV28	TRBJ2-2	TGTGCCAGTAGTAAGGGGGCACGCACCGGGGAGCTGTTTTTT	CASSKGARTGELFF
many	-	TRBV5-1	TRBJ1-1	TGCGCCAGCAGCTTGCGGTATGACCAGACTGAAGCTTTCTTT	CASSLRYDQTEAFF
-	-	TRBV27	TRBJ2-7	TGTGCCACCAGAGACAGGTTTTACTACGAGCAGTACTTC	CATRDRFYYEQYF
many	-	TRBV7-2	TRBJ2-7	TGTGCCAGCAGCTTCCAGGGGGGGACGTACGAGCAGTACTTC	CASSFQGGTYEQYF
-	TRBD1	TRBV5-1	TRBJ2-1	TGCGCCAGCAGCTTGGGGACAGGGTCCCTATCCTACAATGAGCAGTTCTTC	CASSLGTGSLSYNEQFF
-	TRBD1	TRBV29-1	TRBJ2-2	TGCAGCGTTATGACAGGGGGCCTCATGGGCACCGGGGAGCTGTTTTTT	CSVMTGGLMGTGELFF
few	-	TRBV27	TRBJ2-3	TGTGCCAGCAGTTCCCCCCCCCCCGGGACTTCTCGCGCAGATACGCAGTATTTT	CASSSPPPGTSRADTQYF
many	TRBD2	TRBV12-3/TRBV12-4	TRBJ2-2	TGTGCCAGCAGTTTAAGGGCTAGCGGGGGCGCATACACCGGGGAGCTGTTTTTT	CASSLRASGGAYTGELFF
many	TRBD1	TRBV11-3	TRBJ1-2	TGTGCCAGCAGCGTGACAGGGAACTATGGCTACACCTTC	CASSVTGNYGYTF
many	-	TRBV20-1	TRBJ2-1	TGCAGTGCTAGAGATCGGGTGGGGGGGCTATACAATGAGCAGTTCTTC	CSARDRVGGLYNEQFF
many	-	TRBV27	TRBJ1-5	TGTGCCAGCAGGGACAGATATAGCAATCAGCCCCAGCATTTT	CASRDRYSNQPQHF
few	-	TRBV7-8	TRBJ2-2	TGTGCCAGCAGCATCCTAAGTTTGGGGAACACCGGGGAGCTGTTTTTT	CASSILSLGNTGELFF
many	-	TRBV18	TRBJ1-2	TGTGCCAGCTCCGGACAAGCCAACTATGGCTACACCTTC	CASSGQANYGYTF
many	TRBD1	TRBV5-1	TRBJ2-1	TGCGCCAGCAGCCCCGGGACAGGGGTTTTAGGGGGTGAGCAGTTCTTC	CASSPGTGVLGGEQFF
few	-	TRBV29-1	TRBJ1-2	TGCAGCGTTGAACTTATTAATGGGCGGAGGTATGGCTACACCTTC	CSVELINGRRYGYTF
many	-	TRBV12-3/TRBV12-4	TRBJ2-7	TGTGCCAGCAGTACCATATCGGGGGACGAGCAGTACTTC	CASSTISGDEQYF
-	-	TRBV2	TRBJ2-7	TGTGCCAGCAGTGAAGGGGGAGCATCCTTGGAGCAGTACTTC	CASSEGGASLEQYF
few	-	TRBV6-1	TRBJ1-6	TGTGCCAGCAGTGCGGGGCAGGGGAAGAATTCACCCCTCCACTTT	CASSAGQGKNSPLHF
many	TRBD2	TRBV20-1	TRBJ2-6	TGCAGTGCTAGAGGTGTCAGCGGGGGCTACTCTGGGGCCAACGTCCTGACTTTC	CSARGVSGGYSGANVLTF
many	-	TRBV11-2	TRBJ2-4	TGTGCCAGCAGCGGCGCCGCCGTGATTGGGAACATTCAGTACTTC	CASSGAAVIGNIQYF